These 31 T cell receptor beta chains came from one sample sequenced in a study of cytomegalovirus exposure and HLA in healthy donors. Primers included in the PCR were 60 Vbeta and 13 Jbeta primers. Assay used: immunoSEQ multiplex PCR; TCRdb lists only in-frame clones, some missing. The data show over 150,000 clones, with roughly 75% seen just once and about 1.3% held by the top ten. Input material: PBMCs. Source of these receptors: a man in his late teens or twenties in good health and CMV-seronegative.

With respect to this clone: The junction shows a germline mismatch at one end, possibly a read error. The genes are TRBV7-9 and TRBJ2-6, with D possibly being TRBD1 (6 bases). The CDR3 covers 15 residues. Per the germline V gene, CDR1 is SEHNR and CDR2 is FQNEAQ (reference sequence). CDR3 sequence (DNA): TGTTCCAGCAGCAAACAGGGCTCTGGGGCCAACGTCCTGACTTTC. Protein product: CSSSKQGSGANVLTF. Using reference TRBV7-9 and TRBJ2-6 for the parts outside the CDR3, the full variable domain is DTGVSQNPRHKITKRGQNVTFRCDPISEHNRLYWYRQTLGQGPEFLTYFQNEAQLEKSRLLSDRFSAERPKGSFSTLEIQRTEQGDSAMYLCSSSKQGSGANVLTFGAGSRLTVL.

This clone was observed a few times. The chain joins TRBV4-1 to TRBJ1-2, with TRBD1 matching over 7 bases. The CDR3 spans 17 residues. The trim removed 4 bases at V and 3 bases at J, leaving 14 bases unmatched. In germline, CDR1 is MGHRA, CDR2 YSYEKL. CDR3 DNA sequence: TGCGCCAGCAGCCGAGCTCGACAGGGCGCCCGCGACTATGGCTACACCTTC. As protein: CASSRARQGARDYGYTF.

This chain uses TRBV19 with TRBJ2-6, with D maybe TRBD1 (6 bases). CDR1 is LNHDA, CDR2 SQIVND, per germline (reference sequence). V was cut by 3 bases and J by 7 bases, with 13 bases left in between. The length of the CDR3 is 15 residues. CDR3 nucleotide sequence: TGTGCCAGTAGTATGACCTCGACAGGTGCCAACGTCCTGACTTTC. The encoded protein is CASSMTSTGANVLTF.

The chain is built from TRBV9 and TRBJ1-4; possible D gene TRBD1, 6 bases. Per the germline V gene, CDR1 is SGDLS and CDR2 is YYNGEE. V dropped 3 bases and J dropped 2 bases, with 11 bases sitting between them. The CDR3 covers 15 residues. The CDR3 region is CASSGTGNTNEKLFF. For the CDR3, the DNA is TGTGCCAGCAGCGGTACAGGGAACACTAATGAAAAACTGTTTTTT.

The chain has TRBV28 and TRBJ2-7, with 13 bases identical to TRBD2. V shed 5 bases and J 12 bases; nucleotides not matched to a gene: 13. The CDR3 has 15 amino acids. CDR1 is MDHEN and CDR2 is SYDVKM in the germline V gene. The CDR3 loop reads CASSPGTSGVRRGYF. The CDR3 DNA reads TGTGCCAGCAGTCCGGGGACTAGCGGGGTTCGGAGGGGGTACTTC.

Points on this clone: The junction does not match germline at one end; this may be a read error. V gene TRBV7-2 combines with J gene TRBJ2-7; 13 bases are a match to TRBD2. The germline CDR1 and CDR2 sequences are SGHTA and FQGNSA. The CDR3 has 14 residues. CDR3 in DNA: TGTGCCAGCAGCCCGGGACTAGCGGGACCGCGGGCCACCTTC. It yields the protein CASSPGLAGPRATF.

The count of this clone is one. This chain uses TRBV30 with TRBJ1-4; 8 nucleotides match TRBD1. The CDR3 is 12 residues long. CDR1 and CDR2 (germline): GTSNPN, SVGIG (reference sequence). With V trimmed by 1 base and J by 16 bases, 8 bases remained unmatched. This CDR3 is CAWSAGQGEPFF. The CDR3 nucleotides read TGTGCCTGGAGTGCCGGACAGGGCGAACCGTTTTTT. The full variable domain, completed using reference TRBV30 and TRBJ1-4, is SQTIHQWPATLVQPVGSPLSLECTVEGTSNPNLYWYRQAAGRGLQLLFYSVGIGQISSEVPQNLSASRPQDRQFILSSKKLLLSDSGFYLCAWSAGQGEPFFGSGTQLSVL.

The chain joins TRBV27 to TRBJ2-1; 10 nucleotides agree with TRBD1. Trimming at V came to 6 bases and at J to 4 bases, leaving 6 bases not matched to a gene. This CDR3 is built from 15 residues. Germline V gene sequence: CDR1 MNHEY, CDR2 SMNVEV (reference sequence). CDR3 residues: CASSTPGQGYNEQFF. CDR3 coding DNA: TGTGCCAGCAGCACCCCGGGACAGGGGTACAATGAGCAGTTCTTC.

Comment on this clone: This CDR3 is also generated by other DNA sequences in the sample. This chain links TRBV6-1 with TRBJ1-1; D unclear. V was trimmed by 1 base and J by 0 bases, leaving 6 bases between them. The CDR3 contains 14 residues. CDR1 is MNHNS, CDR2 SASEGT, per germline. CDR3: CASSEGGLNTEAFF. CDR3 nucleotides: TGTGCCAGCAGTGAAGGAGGGCTGAACACTGAAGCTTTCTTT.

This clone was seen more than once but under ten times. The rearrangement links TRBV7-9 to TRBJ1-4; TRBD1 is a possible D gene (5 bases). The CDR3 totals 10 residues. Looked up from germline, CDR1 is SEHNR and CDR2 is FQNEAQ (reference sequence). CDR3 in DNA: TGTTCCACAGGAACGGAAAAACTGTTTTTT. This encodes CSTGTEKLFF.

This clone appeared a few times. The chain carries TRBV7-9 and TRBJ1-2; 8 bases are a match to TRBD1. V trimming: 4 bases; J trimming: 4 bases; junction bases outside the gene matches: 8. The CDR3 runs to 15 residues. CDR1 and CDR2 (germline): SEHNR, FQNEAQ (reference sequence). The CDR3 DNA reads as TGTGCCAGCAGCTCCGTCAGGGGGCGCAGCTATGGCTACACCTTC. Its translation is CASSSVRGRSYGYTF.

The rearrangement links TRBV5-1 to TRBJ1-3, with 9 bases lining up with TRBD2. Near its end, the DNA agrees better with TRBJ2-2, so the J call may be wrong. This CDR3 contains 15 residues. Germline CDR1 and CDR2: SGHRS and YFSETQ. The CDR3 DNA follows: TGCGCCAGCAGCTTAGCGGGGGGGAACACCGGGGAGCTGTTTTTT. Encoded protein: CASSLAGGNTGELFF.

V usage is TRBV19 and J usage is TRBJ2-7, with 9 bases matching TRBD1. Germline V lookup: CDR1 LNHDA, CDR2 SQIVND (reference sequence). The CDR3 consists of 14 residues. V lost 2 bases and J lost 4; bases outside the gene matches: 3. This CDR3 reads CASSIPGQGYEQYF. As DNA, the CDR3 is TGTGCCAGTAGTATACCGGGACAGGGTTACGAGCAGTACTTC.

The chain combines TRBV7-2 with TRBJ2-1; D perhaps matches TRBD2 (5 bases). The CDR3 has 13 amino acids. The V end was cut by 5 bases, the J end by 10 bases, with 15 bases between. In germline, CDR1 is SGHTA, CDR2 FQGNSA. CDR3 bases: TGTGCCAGCAGCCTAGGACTGTTAGACGAGCAGTTCTTC. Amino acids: CASSLGLLDEQFF.

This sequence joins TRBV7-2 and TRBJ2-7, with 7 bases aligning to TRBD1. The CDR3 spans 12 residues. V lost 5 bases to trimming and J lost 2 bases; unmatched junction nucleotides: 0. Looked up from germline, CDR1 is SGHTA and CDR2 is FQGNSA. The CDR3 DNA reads TGTGCCAGCAGCCAGGGGGCCTACGAGCAGTACTTC. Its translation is CASSQGAYEQYF.

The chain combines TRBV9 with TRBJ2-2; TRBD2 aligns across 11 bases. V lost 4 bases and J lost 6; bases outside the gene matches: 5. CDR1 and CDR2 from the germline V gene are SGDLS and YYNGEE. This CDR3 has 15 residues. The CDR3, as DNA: TGTGCCAGCAGCCCTACTAGCGGGGGCCCCGGGGAGCTGTTTTTT. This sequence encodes CASSPTSGGPGELFF.

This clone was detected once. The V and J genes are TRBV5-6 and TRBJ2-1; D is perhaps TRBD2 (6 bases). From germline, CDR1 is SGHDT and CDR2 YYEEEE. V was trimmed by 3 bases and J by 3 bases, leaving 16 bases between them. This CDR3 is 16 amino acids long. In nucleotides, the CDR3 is TGTGCCAGCAGCTCCCCTCCGGGAGTACTCTACAATGAGCAGTTCTTC. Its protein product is CASSSPPGVLYNEQFF.

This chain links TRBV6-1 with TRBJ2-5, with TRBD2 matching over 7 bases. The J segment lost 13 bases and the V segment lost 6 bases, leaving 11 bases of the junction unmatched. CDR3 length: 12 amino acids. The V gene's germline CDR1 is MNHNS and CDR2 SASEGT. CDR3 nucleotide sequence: TGTGCCAGCAGCCGGGACTACCCTTTCTTGTACTTC. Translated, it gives CASSRDYPFLYF.

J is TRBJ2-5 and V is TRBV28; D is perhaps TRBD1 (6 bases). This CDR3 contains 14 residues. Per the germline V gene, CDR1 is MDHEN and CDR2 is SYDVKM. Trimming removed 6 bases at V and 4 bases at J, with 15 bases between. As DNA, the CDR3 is TGTGCCAGCAGCATGACAGGAGTACGAGAGACCCAGTACTTC. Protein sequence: CASSMTGVRETQYF. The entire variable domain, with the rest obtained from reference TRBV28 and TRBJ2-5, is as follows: DVKVTQSSRYLVKRTGEKVFLECVQDMDHENMFWYRQDPGLGLRLIYFSYDVKMKEKGDIPEGYSVSREKKERFSLILESASTNQTSMYLCASSMTGVRETQYFGPGTRLLVL.

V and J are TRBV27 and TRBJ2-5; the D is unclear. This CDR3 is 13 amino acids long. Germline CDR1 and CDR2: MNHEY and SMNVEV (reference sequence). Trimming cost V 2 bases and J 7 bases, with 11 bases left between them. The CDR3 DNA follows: TGTGCCAGCAGTTTAGGTCCTGAGCTGACCCAGTACTTC. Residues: CASSLGPELTQYF.

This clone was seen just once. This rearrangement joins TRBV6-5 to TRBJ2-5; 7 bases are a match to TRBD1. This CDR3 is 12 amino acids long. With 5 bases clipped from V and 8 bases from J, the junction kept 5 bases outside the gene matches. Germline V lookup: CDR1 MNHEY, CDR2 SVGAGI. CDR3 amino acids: CASSPQGITQYF. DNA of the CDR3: TGTGCCAGCAGTCCACAGGGGATCACCCAGTACTTC.

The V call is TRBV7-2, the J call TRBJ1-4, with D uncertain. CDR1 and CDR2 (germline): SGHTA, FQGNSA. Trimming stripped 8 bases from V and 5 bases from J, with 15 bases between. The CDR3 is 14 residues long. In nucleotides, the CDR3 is TGTGCCAGCTCCCCCGGGTTCGAAAATGAAAAACTGTTTTTT. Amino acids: CASSPGFENEKLFF.

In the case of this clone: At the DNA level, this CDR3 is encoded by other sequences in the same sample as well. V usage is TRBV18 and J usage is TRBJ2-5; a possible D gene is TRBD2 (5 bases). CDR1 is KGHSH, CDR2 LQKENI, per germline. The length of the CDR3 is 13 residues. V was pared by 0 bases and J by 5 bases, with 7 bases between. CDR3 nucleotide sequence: TGTGCCAGCTCACCACCGGGCGGGGAGACCCAGTACTTC. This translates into CASSPPGGETQYF.

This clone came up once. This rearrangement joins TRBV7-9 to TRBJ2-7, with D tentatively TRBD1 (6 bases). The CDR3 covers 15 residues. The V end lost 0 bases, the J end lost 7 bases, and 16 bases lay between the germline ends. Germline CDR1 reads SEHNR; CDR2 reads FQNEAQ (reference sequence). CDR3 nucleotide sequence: TGTGCCAGCAGCTTAGCCCAGGGGCCAGCAGGAGAGCAGTACTTC. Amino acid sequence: CASSLAQGPAGEQYF.

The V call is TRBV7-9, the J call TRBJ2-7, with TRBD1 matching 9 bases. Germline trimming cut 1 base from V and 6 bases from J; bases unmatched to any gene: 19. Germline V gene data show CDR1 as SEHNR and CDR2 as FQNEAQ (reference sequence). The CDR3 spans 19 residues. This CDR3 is CASSLEVRDRVGTTGEQYF. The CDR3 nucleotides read TGTGCCAGCAGCTTAGAAGTTCGGGACAGGGTTGGTACTACGGGCGAGCAGTACTTC. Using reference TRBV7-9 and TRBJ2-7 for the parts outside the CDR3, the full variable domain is DTGVSQNPRHKITKRGQNVTFRCDPISEHNRLYWYRQTLGQGPEFLTYFQNEAQLEKSRLLSDRFSAERPKGSFSTLEIQRTEQGDSAMYLCASSLEVRDRVGTTGEQYFGPGTRLTVT.

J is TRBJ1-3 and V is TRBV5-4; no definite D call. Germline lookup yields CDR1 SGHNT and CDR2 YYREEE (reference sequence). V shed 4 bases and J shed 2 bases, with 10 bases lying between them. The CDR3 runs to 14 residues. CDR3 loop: CASSTGNAGNTIYF. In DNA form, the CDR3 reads TGTGCCAGCAGCACCGGGAACGCTGGAAACACCATATATTTT.

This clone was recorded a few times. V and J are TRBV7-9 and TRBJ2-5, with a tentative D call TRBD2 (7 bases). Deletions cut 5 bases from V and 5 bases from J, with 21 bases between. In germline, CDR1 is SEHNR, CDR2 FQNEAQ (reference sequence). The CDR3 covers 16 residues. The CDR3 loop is CASSPMAGALGETQYF. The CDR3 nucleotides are TGTGCCAGCAGCCCGATGGCGGGGGCGCTTGGGGAGACCCAGTACTTC.

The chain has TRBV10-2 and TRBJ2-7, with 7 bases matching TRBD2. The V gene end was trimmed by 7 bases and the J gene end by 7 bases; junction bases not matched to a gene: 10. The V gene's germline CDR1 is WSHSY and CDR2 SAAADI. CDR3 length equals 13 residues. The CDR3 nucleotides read TGCGCCAGCATTCCTGGGGACTACCGAGAGCAGTACTTC. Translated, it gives CASIPGDYREQYF.

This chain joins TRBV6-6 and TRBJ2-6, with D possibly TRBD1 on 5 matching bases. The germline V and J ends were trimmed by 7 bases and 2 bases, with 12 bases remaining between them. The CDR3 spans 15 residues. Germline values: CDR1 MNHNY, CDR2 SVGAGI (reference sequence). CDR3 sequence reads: CASTQGSAGANVLTF. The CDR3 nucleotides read TGTGCCAGCACCCAGGGTTCGGCTGGGGCCAACGTCCTGACTTTC.

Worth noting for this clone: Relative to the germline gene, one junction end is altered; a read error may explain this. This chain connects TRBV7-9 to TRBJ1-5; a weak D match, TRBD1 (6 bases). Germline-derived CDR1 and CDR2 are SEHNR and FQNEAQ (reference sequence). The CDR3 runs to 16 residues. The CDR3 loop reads CSSSSWSGAGNQPQHF. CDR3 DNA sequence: TGTTCCAGCAGCTCCTGGTCAGGGGCGGGCAATCAGCCCCAGCATTTT.

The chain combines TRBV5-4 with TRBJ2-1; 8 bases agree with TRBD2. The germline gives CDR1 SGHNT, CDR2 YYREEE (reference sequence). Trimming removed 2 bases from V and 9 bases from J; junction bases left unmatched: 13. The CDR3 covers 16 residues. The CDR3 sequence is CASSFLLAGRAGEQFF. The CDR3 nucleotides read TGTGCCAGCAGCTTTCTACTAGCCGGGAGGGCCGGTGAGCAGTTCTTC. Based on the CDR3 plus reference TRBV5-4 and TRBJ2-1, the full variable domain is ETGVTQSPTHLIKTRGQQVTLRCSSQSGHNTVSWYQQALGQGPQFIFQYYREEENGRGNFPPRFSGLQFPNYSSELNVNALELDDSALYLCASSFLLAGRAGEQFFGPGTRLTVL.